This T cell receptor beta chain derives from a study of blood T cells in healthy people across ages. Regarding the study as a whole: Naive T cell percentage by flow cytometry tracked strongly with beta diversity.

A second roughly 7 to 12 cycle PCR used barcoded and J-beta primers. Per sample, CDR3-containing paired-end reads numbered at least 2.5 million. Via MiXCR, TCRdb re-called the 5' RACE reads, giving one row per CDR3 protein. In the table there are 650,000 to 900,000 distinct CDR3 sequences, 60% to 80% of which are singletons. The CDR3 length is 16 residues. V shed 5 bases and J shed 3 bases, with 14 bases lying between them. In germline, CDR1 is SEHNR, CDR2 FQNEAQ (reference sequence). Individuals who donated were healthy Caucasians from Russia aged roughly 6 to 100. This clonotype was seen only a few times. Antigen: not known.

Specimen: blood. The rearrangement links TRBV7-9 to TRBJ2-6; D gene ambiguous. This sequence originates from a man aged 30-40 years in good health. CDR3 residues: CASSPLQVYGANVLTF. The CDR3 nucleotides are TGTGCCAGCAGCCCACTTCAAGTCTATGGGGCCAACGTCCTGACTTTC.